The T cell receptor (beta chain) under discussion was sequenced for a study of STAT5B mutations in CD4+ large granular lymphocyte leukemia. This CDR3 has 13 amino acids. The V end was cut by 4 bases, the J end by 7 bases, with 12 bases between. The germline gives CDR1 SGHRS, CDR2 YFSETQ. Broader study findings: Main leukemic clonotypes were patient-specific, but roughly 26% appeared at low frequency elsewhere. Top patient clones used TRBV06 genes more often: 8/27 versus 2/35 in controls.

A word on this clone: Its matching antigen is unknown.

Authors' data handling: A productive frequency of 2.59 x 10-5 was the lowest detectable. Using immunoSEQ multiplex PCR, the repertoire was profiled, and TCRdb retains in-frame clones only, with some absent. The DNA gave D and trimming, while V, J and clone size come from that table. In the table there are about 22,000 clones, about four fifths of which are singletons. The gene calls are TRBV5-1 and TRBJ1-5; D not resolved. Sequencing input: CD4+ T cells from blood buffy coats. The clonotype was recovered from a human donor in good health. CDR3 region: CASSLGIRQPQHF. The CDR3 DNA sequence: TGCGCCAGCAGCCTAGGAATACGGCAGCCCCAGCATTTT.